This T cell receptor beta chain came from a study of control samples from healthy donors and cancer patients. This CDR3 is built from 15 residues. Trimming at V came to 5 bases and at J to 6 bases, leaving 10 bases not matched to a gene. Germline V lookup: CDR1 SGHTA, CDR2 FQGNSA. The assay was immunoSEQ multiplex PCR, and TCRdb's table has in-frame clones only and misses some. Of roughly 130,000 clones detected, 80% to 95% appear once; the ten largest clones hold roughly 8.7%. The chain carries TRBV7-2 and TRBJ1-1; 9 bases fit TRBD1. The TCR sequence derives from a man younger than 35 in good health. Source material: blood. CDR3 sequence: CASSPPGQGWAEAFF. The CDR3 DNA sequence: TGTGCCAGCAGCCCTCCGGGACAGGGTTGGGCTGAAGCTTTCTTT.